The clone carrying this TCR beta chain was recorded a few times. What it binds is unknown. Germline CDR1 SEHNR, CDR2 FQNEAQ (reference sequence). The CDR3 covers 16 residues. With 3 bases clipped from V and 5 bases from J, the junction kept 6 bases outside the gene matches. This sample is drawn from a study of CD8 T cells in ankylosing spondylitis. Notes on the study in general: Enrichment of disease-linked clones was reportedly significant in matched ankylosing spondylitis synovial fluid. The authors found the disease-linked clones to be CD8+ and relatively rare in peripheral blood.

TCRdb re-called the 5' RACE reads through MiXCR, storing one row per CDR3 protein. The sample carries about 240,000 distinct CDR3 sequences, 10% to 13% recorded once. The source of this sequence is a male donor with ankylosing spondylitis or in good health (not recorded which). The sequencing input was blood, either unsorted or a sorted T cell fraction (not recorded which). The chain carries TRBV7-9 and TRBJ2-2, with TRBD2 matching over 10 bases. CDR3 nucleotide sequence: TGTGCCAGCAGCTTGTCTAGCGGGAGAGAGACCGGGGAGCTGTTTTTT. It is translated as CASSLSSGRETGELFF.